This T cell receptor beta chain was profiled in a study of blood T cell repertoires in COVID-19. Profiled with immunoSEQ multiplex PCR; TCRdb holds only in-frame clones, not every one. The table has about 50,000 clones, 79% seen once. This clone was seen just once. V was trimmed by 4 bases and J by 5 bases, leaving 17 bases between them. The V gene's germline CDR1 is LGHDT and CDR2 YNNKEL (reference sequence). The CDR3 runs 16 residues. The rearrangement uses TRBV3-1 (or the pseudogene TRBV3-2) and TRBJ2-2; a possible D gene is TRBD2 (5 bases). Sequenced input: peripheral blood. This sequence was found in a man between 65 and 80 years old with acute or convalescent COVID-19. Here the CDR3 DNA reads TGTGCCAGCAGCCCAAGGACTTTCGGTGGGACCGGGGAGCTGTTTTTT. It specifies CASSPRTFGGTGELFF.